The 11 T cell receptor beta chains listed next were all sequenced from one sample in a study of blood T cell repertoires in COVID-19. The data were produced by immunoSEQ multiplex PCR, yet TCRdb's version contains in-frame clones alone and is incomplete. This table holds approximately 330,000 clones, around 86% found once. The sample taken for sequencing was PBMCs or T cells enriched from blood (not recorded which). These receptors were taken from a woman in her thirties or forties with acute COVID-19.

Regarding this clone: Lacking the conserved final phenylalanine or tryptophan, this CDR3 likely reflects a read error. The limits of the CDR3 on the DNA are not certain, so only TCRdb's listed CDR3 is given. The chain is built from TRBV11-2 and TRBJ2-7; the table assigns TRBD1, which was not confirmed against the DNA. The CDR3 contains 10 residues when both ends are counted. Per the germline V gene, CDR1 is SGHAT and CDR2 is FQNNGV. The CDR3 reads CARRCEWASS.

The V gene is TRBV5-1, the J gene TRBJ2-7; D possibly corresponds to TRBD2 (6 bases). The CDR3 sequence is 15 residues long. Germline V gene lookup returns CDR1 SGHRS and CDR2 YFSETQ. Trimming removed 4 bases at V and 2 bases at J, with 16 bases between. The CDR3 DNA reads TGCGCCAGCAGCCCGCTCGAAGGGACTCCCTACGAGCAGTACTTC. This gives the protein CASSPLEGTPYEQYF.

The chain combines TRBV3-1 (or the pseudogene TRBV3-2) with TRBJ1-2; D is ambiguous. Germline V gives CDR1 LGHDT, CDR2 YNNKEL (reference sequence). Deletions cut 11 bases from V and 7 bases from J, with 14 bases between. The CDR3 has 11 residues. This CDR3 reads CASHGRGGYTF. Here the CDR3 DNA reads TGTGCCTCACACGGTCGGGGTGGCTACACCTTC.

The V gene is TRBV5-4, the J gene TRBJ2-5; TRBD2 is a possible D gene (5 bases). The CDR3 sequence is 15 residues long. The germline V and J ends were trimmed by 0 bases and 4 bases, with 13 bases remaining between them. Germline CDR1 SGHNT, CDR2 YYREEE (reference sequence). This CDR3 is CASSLAGVEGETQYF. CDR3 nucleotide sequence: TGTGCCAGCAGCTTGGCCGGGGTAGAAGGAGAGACCCAGTACTTC.

The chain combines TRBV28 with TRBJ2-1; 12 nucleotides match TRBD2. Germline V lookup: CDR1 MDHEN, CDR2 SYDVKM. V shed 5 bases and J 4 bases; nucleotides not matched to a gene: 3. The CDR3 spans 15 residues. The chain's CDR3 is CASSIGLAGYNEQFF. The CDR3 nucleotides are TGTGCCAGCAGTATAGGACTAGCGGGATACAATGAGCAGTTCTTC.

The CDR3 coding sequence is TGTGCCAGCAGCGACCTTTCAGGGGGCAACGAGCAGTACTTC. Translation gives CASSDLSGGNEQYF. The chain employs TRBV9 and TRBJ2-7; TRBD1 matches at 8 bases. Unmatched junction bases numbered 7, after V lost 3 bases and J lost 5 bases. Germline values: CDR1 SGDLS, CDR2 YYNGEE. The CDR3 length is 14 residues.

CDR3 residues: CASSLDDRGLYEQYF. The CDR3 DNA sequence: TGTGCCAGCAGCCTGGACGACAGGGGACTCTACGAGCAGTACTTC. The chain joins TRBV5-6 to TRBJ2-7; 8 positions agree with TRBD1. The CDR3 loop spans 15 amino acids. V lost 4 bases and J lost 3; bases outside the gene matches: 9. Germline V gene data show CDR1 as SGHDT and CDR2 as YYEEEE.

The chain combines TRBV18 with TRBJ1-1; TRBD1 matches at 12 bases. The J segment lost 5 bases and the V segment lost 1 base, leaving 5 bases of the junction unmatched. CDR3 length: 16 amino acids. The V gene's germline CDR1 is KGHSH and CDR2 LQKENI. CDR3 protein: CASSPRGQGAMTEAFF. The DNA for the CDR3 is TGTGCCAGCTCACCACGGGGACAGGGGGCGATGACTGAAGCTTTCTTT.

This clone came up a few times. This sequence joins TRBV27 and TRBJ2-7; D possibly corresponds to TRBD1 (6 bases). The CDR3 is 14 amino acids. Between the trimmed V and J ends, which lost 6 bases and 3 bases, there was a span of 15 bases. Germline V lookup: CDR1 MNHEY, CDR2 SMNVEV (reference sequence). DNA for the CDR3: TGTGCCAGCAGGCGAAACCGGGACAACTACGAGCAGTACTTC. Protein: CASRRNRDNYEQYF.

V is TRBV6-5 and J is TRBJ1-3, with 8 positions matching TRBD1. CDR3 size: 15 residues. Germline CDR1 reads MNHEY; CDR2 reads SVGAGI. V was pared by 5 bases and J by 0 bases, with 3 bases of the junction left unmatched. The CDR3 region has the DNA TGTGCCAGCAGTCCCGGACAGGGCTCTGGAAACACCATATATTTT. Amino acids: CASSPGQGSGNTIYF.

The V gene is TRBV9, the J gene TRBJ2-4, with D perhaps matching TRBD1 (6 bases). Germline values: CDR1 SGDLS, CDR2 YYNGEE. The CDR3 is made up of 16 amino acids. The V end lost 9 bases, the J end lost 2 bases, and 21 bases lay between the germline ends. CDR3 nucleotide sequence: TGTGCCAACGAAGAGGAGGACAGAGAGTCCAAAAACATTCAGTACTTC. Residues: CANEEEDRESKNIQYF.